The present TCR beta chain was sequenced within a study of tumor-infiltrating lymphocytes in localized non-small cell lung cancer. Across the whole study: Each patient gave resected tumor and non-adjacent uninvolved lung tissue.

Study-wide results and caveats: TCRbeta sequencing showed higher T cell infiltration in tumors than uninvolved lung. Recurrence-free survival showed no association with tumor T-cell fraction.

Sequencing was performed with immunoSEQ multiplex PCR; in TCRdb, only in-frame clones are kept and a portion is missing. The sample gives about 16,000 clones, roughly 40% of which show up once; roughly 16% is in the top ten. For this clone: Its matching antigen is unknown.

The CDR3 loop spans 14 amino acids. Per the germline V gene, CDR1 is SGHRS and CDR2 is YFSETQ. V was clipped by 1 base and J by 2 bases; unmatched bases: 3. The sequenced material came from lung tumor tissue. This receptor was taken from a human donor with non-small cell lung cancer. This sequence joins TRBV5-1 and TRBJ2-7; 7 bases agree with TRBD2. The CDR3 sequence is CASSLLGGTYEQYF. The CDR3 nucleotides are TGCGCCAGCAGCTTGCTCGGGGGGACCTACGAGCAGTACTTC.